These 25 T cell receptor beta chains were all obtained from the same sample, sequenced in a study of T cell clones after liver transplantation. The protocol was immunoSEQ multiplex PCR, while the TCRdb copy is restricted to in-frame clones and leaves out a portion. This table holds fewer than 110,000 clones, 80% to 90% found once. This specimen consisted of CD4+ T cells from blood, obtained around 4 years after liver transplant. Receptors originate from a human patient who received a liver transplant. The graft donor may be the source of some T cells.

CDR3 DNA sequence: TGTGCCAGCAGCTTAACGACAGTCCACAATGAGCAGTTCTTC. Protein sequence: CASSLTTVHNEQFF. The V and J genes are TRBV7-3 and TRBJ2-1, with D possibly being TRBD1 (5 bases). The germline CDR1 and CDR2 sequences are SGHTA and FQGTGA. The CDR3 runs to 14 residues. The V end lost 0 bases, the J end lost 5 bases, and 8 bases lay between the germline ends.

The chain has TRBV11-2 and TRBJ2-3; no clear D. Trimming took off 0 bases at V and 3 bases at J, with 16 bases between the two ends. Germline CDR1 SGHAT, CDR2 FQNNGV. This CDR3 is built from 17 residues. The CDR3 region has the DNA TGTGCCAGCAGCTTAGATGCAACACGGACCATTACAGATACGCAGTATTTT. It is translated as CASSLDATRTITDTQYF.

The V call is TRBV19, the J call TRBJ2-7; 9 nucleotides match TRBD1. Unmatched junction bases numbered 12, after V lost 1 base and J lost 5 bases. Germline V lookup: CDR1 LNHDA, CDR2 SQIVND (reference sequence). This CDR3 comprises 17 residues. CDR3 sequence reads: CASSIAIRTGVSDEQYF. In nucleotides, the CDR3 is TGTGCCAGTAGTATAGCCATCCGGACAGGGGTCTCGGACGAGCAGTACTTC.

The V call is TRBV4-1, the J call TRBJ2-1, with a tentative D call TRBD1 (6 bases). Germline values: CDR1 MGHRA, CDR2 YSYEKL. The CDR3 length is 13 residues. V shed 5 bases and J shed 10 bases, with 15 bases lying between them. CDR3 nucleotides: TGCGCCAGCAGCGCACAGGGTTTGGGCGAGCAGTTCTTC. Its translation: CASSAQGLGEQFF.

The chain joins TRBV15 to TRBJ2-5; tentatively, D is TRBD2 (6 bases). CDR1 and CDR2 (germline): LNHNV, YYDKDF (reference sequence). The CDR3 contains 13 residues. V was cut by 3 bases and J by 3 bases, with 8 bases left in between. CDR3 in DNA: TGTGCCACCAGCAGGGGGGGTGAAGAGACCCAGTACTTC. It codes for CATSRGGEETQYF.

This chain joins TRBV5-1 and TRBJ2-1, with 11 bases aligning to TRBD2. This CDR3 is built from 16 residues. V shed 0 bases, J shed 4 bases, and the junction held 3 bases outside the gene matches. Germline V lookup: CDR1 SGHRS, CDR2 YFSETQ. In DNA form, the CDR3 reads TGCGCCAGCAGCTTGGCCTTAGCGGGAGGGTACAATGAGCAGTTCTTC. Amino acids: CASSLALAGGYNEQFF.

The genes are TRBV18 and TRBJ2-2; 7 bases are shared with TRBD2. CDR3 length: 17 residues. The junction had 11 bases not matched to a gene; V was cut back by 4 bases and J by 3 bases. Looked up from germline, CDR1 is KGHSH and CDR2 is LQKENI. Here the CDR3 DNA reads TGTGCCAGCTCACTATTGATGAGAACTAGCGACACCGGGGAGCTGTTTTTT. It is translated as CASSLLMRTSDTGELFF.

A few counts support this clone. The chain joins TRBV18 to TRBJ2-2; no reliable D call. This CDR3 has 14 amino acids. From germline, CDR1 is KGHSH and CDR2 LQKENI. Between the trimmed V and J ends, which lost 3 bases and 5 bases, there was a span of 10 bases. Here the CDR3 reads CASSPRPATGELFF. DNA of the CDR3: TGTGCCAGCTCACCGAGGCCGGCTACCGGGGAGCTGTTTTTT.

The rearrangement uses TRBV30 and TRBJ1-3, with 7 bases lining up with TRBD1. Germline V gene data show CDR1 as GTSNPN and CDR2 as SVGIG (reference sequence). This CDR3 spans 19 amino acids. V gave up 3 bases and J gave up 1 base; unmatched junction bases: 18. CDR3 in DNA: TGTGCCTGGAGCGCAGGCACCGGGACAGACAAATTATCTGGAAACACCATATATTTT. The encoded protein is CAWSAGTGTDKLSGNTIYF.

CDR3 region: CAWSVWVRGYEQYF. CDR3 nucleotide sequence: TGTGCCTGGAGTGTGTGGGTTCGTGGCTACGAGCAGTACTTC. The V gene is TRBV30, the J gene TRBJ2-7; D remains unclear. Trimming took off 0 bases at V and 3 bases at J, with 12 bases between the two ends. The CDR3 loop spans 14 amino acids. Germline V lookup: CDR1 GTSNPN, CDR2 SVGIG (reference sequence). The full variable domain, its missing parts supplied by reference TRBV30 and TRBJ2-7, is SQTIHQWPATLVQPVGSPLSLECTVEGTSNPNLYWYRQAAGRGLQLLFYSVGIGQISSEVPQNLSASRPQDRQFILSSKKLLLSDSGFYLCAWSVWVRGYEQYFGPGTRLTVT.

This chain links TRBV7-8 with TRBJ1-4; a weak D match, TRBD1 (5 bases). This CDR3 has 11 amino acids. Germline V gene sequence: CDR1 SGHVS, CDR2 FQNEAQ. V gave up 5 bases and J gave up 13 bases, with 11 bases separating them. The chain's CDR3 is CASSTRQRLFF. The CDR3, as DNA: TGTGCCAGCAGCACGCGACAGAGACTGTTTTTT.

The rearrangement links TRBV28 to TRBJ2-1; 8 nucleotides agree with TRBD1. The CDR3 length is 15 residues. J lost 7 bases, V lost 3 bases, and 8 bases had no gene match. CDR1 is MDHEN and CDR2 is SYDVKM in the germline V gene. The CDR3, as DNA: TGTGCCAGCAGTTTGGGACAGGTAGGGGGTAATGAGCAGTTCTTC. Protein: CASSLGQVGGNEQFF.

The chain joins TRBV29-1 to TRBJ2-5, with a possible D match to TRBD2 (6 bases). Germline loops: CDR1 SQVTM, CDR2 ANQGSEA. The CDR3 is 13 amino acids. V lost 4 bases and J 4 bases, leaving 13 bases between the germline ends. The DNA for the CDR3 is TGCAGCGTTGGAGAGGGAGGTGGAGAGACCCAGTACTTC. Protein product: CSVGEGGGETQYF. Using reference TRBV29-1 and TRBJ2-5 for the parts outside the CDR3, the full variable domain is SAVISQKPSRDICQRGTSLTIQCQVDSQVTMMFWYRQQPGQSLTLIATANQGSEATYESGFVIDKFPISRPNLTFSTLTVSNMSPEDSSIYLCSVGEGGGETQYFGPGTRLLVL.

The chain uses TRBV7-2 and TRBJ2-5; 10 positions agree with TRBD2. This CDR3 is built from 13 residues. Germline CDR1 and CDR2: SGHTA and FQGNSA. Germline trimming cut 5 bases from V and 5 bases from J; bases unmatched to any gene: 2. DNA for the CDR3: TGTGCCAGCAGCCTGGGACTAGCGGAGACCCAGTACTTC. It specifies CASSLGLAETQYF.

The V gene is TRBV5-6, the J gene TRBJ1-4, with D unresolved. Germline values: CDR1 SGHDT, CDR2 YYEEEE. CDR3 length equals 14 residues. The V and J ends lost 0 bases and 1 base respectively, with 4 bases between them. CDR3 sequence reads: CASSLDVTNEKLFF. CDR3 nucleotides: TGTGCCAGCAGCTTGGACGTAACTAATGAAAAACTGTTTTTT.

This clone was counted once. This rearrangement joins TRBV9 to TRBJ1-5, with D uncertain. The CDR3 sequence is 15 residues long. The V and J ends lost 0 bases and 4 bases respectively, with 11 bases between them. CDR1 and CDR2 (germline): SGDLS, YYNGEE. The CDR3 DNA is TGTGCCAGCAGCGTAGACGGTAATCCGAATCAGCCCCAGCATTTT. Encoded protein: CASSVDGNPNQPQHF. Using reference TRBV9 and TRBJ1-5 for the parts outside the CDR3, the full variable domain is DSGVTQTPKHLITATGQRVTLRCSPRSGDLSVYWYQQSLDQGLQFLIQYYNGEERAKGNILERFSAQQFPDLHSELNLSSLELGDSALYFCASSVDGNPNQPQHFGDGTRLSIL.

The table lists this clone with a count of one. The rearrangement joins TRBV11-1 to TRBJ2-3; D gene ambiguous. This CDR3 has 13 amino acids. Trimming shortened V by 5 bases and J by 3 bases, and 9 bases separated the two germline ends. CDR1 SGHAT and CDR2 FQDESV come from the germline V gene (reference sequence). DNA for the CDR3: TGTGCCAGCAGCCCCCCCGCGACAGATACGCAGTATTTT. Encoded protein: CASSPPATDTQYF.

The gene calls are TRBV25-1 and TRBJ1-6, with D perhaps matching TRBD1 (5 bases). The germline gives CDR1 MGHDK, CDR2 SYGVNS. The CDR3 has 16 amino acids. With 2 bases removed from V and 5 bases from J, the gap between germline ends came to 13 bases. This CDR3 is CASSEQGRVNNSPLHF. As DNA, the CDR3 is TGTGCCAGCAGTGAACAGGGACGAGTAAATAATTCACCCCTCCACTTT.

This clone occurred a few times. V is TRBV21-1 and J is TRBJ1-1; the D call TRBD1 from the table was never checked on the DNA. TRBV21-1 is described as a pseudogene. The CDR3 totals 12 residues. The DNA for the CDR3 is TGTGCCAGCAGCAACCAGGGGACTGAAGCTTTCTTT. It translates to CASSNQGTEAFF.

This clone appeared once. The CDR3 protein is CASSESWGARQPQHF. The CDR3 DNA reads as TGTGCCAGCAGTGAATCGTGGGGTGCGCGCCAGCCCCAGCATTTT. The chain links TRBV2 to TRBJ1-5; D gene uncertain. Between the trimmed V and J ends, which lost 2 bases and 7 bases, there was a span of 15 bases. In germline, CDR1 is SNHLY, CDR2 FYNNEI. CDR3 length: 15 residues.

The chain uses TRBV5-4 and TRBJ1-2; D unclear. This CDR3 contains 14 residues. Trimming removed 4 bases from V and 4 bases from J, with 14 bases in between. CDR1 and CDR2 (germline): SGHNT, YYREEE (reference sequence). CDR3 amino acids: CASSRMDRSYGYTF. DNA for the CDR3: TGTGCCAGCAGCAGAATGGACCGATCCTATGGCTACACCTTC.

The chain uses TRBV4-3 and TRBJ1-1; D perhaps matches TRBD1 (5 bases). The CDR3 totals 18 residues. Trimming removed 2 bases at V and 1 base at J, with 20 bases between. The germline V gene has CDR1 LGHNA and CDR2 YSLEER. CDR3 sequence (DNA): TGCGCCAGCAGCCAAATCACAGGTTTTGGTAATGGGAACACTGAAGCTTTCTTT. Amino acids: CASSQITGFGNGNTEAFF.

V and J are TRBV29-1 and TRBJ2-5; D perhaps matches TRBD1 (7 bases). Germline assignment: CDR1 SQVTM and CDR2 ANQGSEA. V dropped 7 bases and J dropped 3 bases, with 21 bases sitting between them. The CDR3 loop spans 15 amino acids. The CDR3 sequence: CSGTGDSGVEETQYF. DNA of the CDR3: TGCAGCGGCACAGGGGACTCGGGAGTGGAAGAGACCCAGTACTTC.

The chain links TRBV11-2 to TRBJ2-2; TRBD1 is a possible D gene (5 bases). CDR3 size: 15 residues. CDR1 and CDR2 (germline): SGHAT, FQNNGV. Trimming removed 2 bases at V and 4 bases at J, with 11 bases between. The CDR3 here is CASSLSRRVTGELFF. CDR3 nucleotides: TGTGCCAGCAGCTTATCTCGCAGGGTCACCGGGGAGCTGTTTTTT.

The J gene is TRBJ2-3, the V gene TRBV27; D remains ambiguous. This CDR3 spans 13 amino acids. Germline assignment: CDR1 MNHEY and CDR2 SMNVEV (reference sequence). Trimming removed 4 bases from V and 11 bases from J, with 16 bases in between. CDR3 bases: TGTGCCAGCAGTTACGACCCTTTCTCGGGGCAGTATTTT. As protein: CASSYDPFSGQYF.